These T cell receptor beta chains were read from a single sample in a study of T-cell reconstitution after alpha-beta-depleted transplantation in children. A single record per CDR3 protein comes from TCRdb applying MiXCR to the PCR reads. Altogether hundreds of thousands of distinct CDR3 sequences are present, 16% being singletons, with the ten largest covering over 25%. The specimen was PBMCs, mostly from graft donor cells, collected 360 days after TCRalphabeta/CD19-depleted stem cell transplant. All receptors derive from a boy under two years old who had a stem cell transplant for Wiskott-Aldrich syndrome, so the T cells may come from the graft donor. CDR3s include the opening cysteine and the closing phenylalanine or tryptophan. A D gene is named only where the DNA matches it firmly.

>TRBV29-1|TRBJ1-4|NA
CSVGGAGSTNEKLFF
>TRBV6-5|TRBJ1-6|NA
CASSSGGSPLHF
>TRBV5-1|TRBJ2-5|TRBD1
CASSLSGTDQETQYF
>TRBV12-3/TRBV12-4|TRBJ2-7|TRBD2
CASSPSTLAGPYEQYF
>TRBV4-3|TRBJ2-3|TRBD2
CASSQDQTSGSDTQYF
>TRBV3-1|TRBJ1-2|NA
CASSSRAWGYTF
>TRBV30|TRBJ2-1|TRBD2
CAWSVLASQPPSSYNEQFF
>TRBV20-1|TRBJ2-1|NA
CSATRDGAYNEQFF
>TRBV29-1|TRBJ1-2|NA
CSVVAGADGYTF
>TRBV24-1|TRBJ2-7|TRBD1
CATSDPGQALYEQYF
>TRBV20-1|TRBJ2-5|NA
CSAREIWGVAQETQYF
>TRBV7-2|TRBJ1-1|TRBD1
CASSPPTGEAAEAFF
>TRBV12-3/TRBV12-4|TRBJ1-1|NA
CASSLALGNTEAFF
>TRBV7-9|TRBJ2-7|NA
CASSPLGGDHF
>TRBV4-1|TRBJ2-1|TRBD2
CASSQDRTSSYNEQFF
>TRBV29-1|TRBJ2-5|NA
CSVDTGLETQYF
>TRBV10-3|TRBJ2-1|TRBD2
CATLTSGRGQLNEQFF
>TRBV11-2|TRBJ1-6|NA
CASSQRQAISPLHF
>TRBV4-1|TRBJ2-7|TRBD1
CASSQVGGQGSPLLKQYF
>TRBV12-3/TRBV12-4|TRBJ2-2|NA
CASSPRARGTGELFF
>TRBV12-3/TRBV12-4|TRBJ2-7|TRBD1
CASSFWDRAYEQYF
>TRBV29-1|TRBJ2-5|TRBD2
CSVRGGGAGGEETQYF
>TRBV12-3/TRBV12-4|TRBJ1-1|NA
CASSQRGTEAFF
>TRBV27|TRBJ2-7|NA
CASSLRTGFSEQYF
>TRBV11-2|TRBJ2-3|NA
CASSFRQGGDTQYF
>TRBV20-1|TRBJ1-1|NA
CSASSNGGLDTEAFF
>TRBV7-2|TRBJ2-3|NA
CASSFFPGLSTDTQYF
>TRBV20-1|TRBJ2-7|TRBD2
CSASNSGRSSYEQYF
>TRBV29-1|TRBJ2-1|NA
CSVGAGRENEQFF
>TRBV7-9|TRBJ1-6|TRBD1
CASSPQGAGNSPLHF
>TRBV7-7|TRBJ2-5|NA
CASSLNSGRQETQYF
>TRBV7-8|TRBJ2-2|NA
CASSLVLITGELFF
>TRBV29-1|TRBJ2-5|NA
CSVSGTVVRYF
>TRBV7-9|TRBJ2-3|TRBD2
CASSLSSGVTDTQYF
>TRBV7-9|TRBJ2-1|NA
CASSLEWNEQFF
>TRBV5-6|TRBJ2-7|TRBD2
CASSSTSGGAIGSYEQYF
>TRBV6-2/TRBV6-3|TRBJ2-1|NA
CASKPDPNGEQFF
>TRBV20-1|TRBJ2-7|NA
CSARSPEGVRYEQYF
>TRBV5-1|TRBJ2-1|NA
CASSLAPLGKVVNEQFF
>TRBV3-1|TRBJ2-2|NA
CASSQVPGTVRPGELFF
>TRBV4-2|TRBJ2-7|NA
CASSQDRGQPTYEQYF
>TRBV7-8|TRBJ2-2|NA
CASSPETRNTGELFF
>TRBV7-2|TRBJ2-3|NA
CASSLVGSTQYF
>TRBV12-3/TRBV12-4|TRBJ2-1|NA
CASSSGRGVRRYNEQFF
>TRBV4-1|TRBJ2-3|TRBD1
CASSHKKATRSTGTTDTQYF
>TRBV10-3|TRBJ2-7|TRBD1
CAIKDRGTYEQYF
>TRBV12-3/TRBV12-4|TRBJ2-2|TRBD2
CASTTRAGTTNTGELFF
>TRBV5-1|TRBJ2-3|TRBD2
CASSLGLAEGVTDTQYF
>TRBV24-1|TRBJ2-2|NA
CATSDGFDGELFF
>TRBV10-3|TRBJ2-3|TRBD1
CAISEDRVTDTQYF
>TRBV6-5|TRBJ2-4|NA
CASSYSMGGRVAKNIQYF
>TRBV12-3/TRBV12-4|TRBJ2-7|NA
CASSPGTRVYEQYF
>TRBV28|TRBJ1-6|TRBD1
CASSRPIGTGNSPLHF
>TRBV7-8|TRBJ2-1|TRBD2
CASSLVVLAGAARSYNEQFF
>TRBV5-5|TRBJ2-2|TRBD2
CASSFSGRFGELFF